This T cell receptor beta chain was captured by sequencing in a study of Ad26.COV2.S vaccination and SARS-CoV-2 variants (dated by TCRdb to the early 2020s). Broadly, across the study: Donors in the vaccine arm were drawn from COV1001, a multicentre, randomized, double-blind, placebo-controlled phase I-IIa trial testing Ad26.COV2.S in healthy adults. Ad26.COV2.S was given intramuscularly at 5x10^10 or 1x10^11 viral particles, as a single shot or as two shots 56 days apart. Sequencing of the TCRbeta repertoire served to evaluate the specificity and breadth of SARS-CoV-2-reactive T cell receptors following Ad26.COV2.S vaccination. A total of roughly 32 samples were included in the TCR-sequenced set, comprising 19 Ad26.COV2.S vaccine recipients, 5 placebo recipients and 8 SARS-CoV-2 convalescent individuals. Participants in the trial were split at random into five groups of five each, receiving low-dose or high-dose Ad26.COV2.S once or twice, or else placebo on both occasions. Investigators did not know the trial group allocation while performing experiments and assessing outcomes. General findings and caveats noted by the study authors: Comparable non-spike TCR breadth was observed between vaccine and placebo recipients, consistent with only spike being contained in the vaccine. The authors noted that the TCR breadth and depth analyses may have underestimated total T cell responses. The study was not powered to compare responses between vaccine doses or regimens. Spike-specific TCR breadth was higher in Ad26.COV2.S recipients than in placebo recipients (P = 0.0014). Substantial breadth of spike-specific CD8+ and CD4+ T cell responses was reported after vaccination.

CDR3 length: 18 amino acids, cysteine to phenylalanine. The DNA shown is the 54-base CDR3, in frame from base 1. Clipping removes 1 base from V and 4 bases from J, with 13 as the unmatched junction base count. CDR1 and CDR2 (LNHDA, SQIVND) derive from the germline V gene (reference sequence). Explained via the paper, the treatment or condition label denotes: about 20 received Ad26.COV2.S at low or high dose, single or two shots; a few received placebo; per-sample allocation not given. Repertoires of vaccine and placebo recipients were sequenced from samples collected on day 63 after the first injection. Cohort 1b enrolled about two dozen adults aged 18-55 years at a single site in Boston, USA, between 29 July and 7 August 2020. Ad26.COV2.S was a replication-incompetent adenovirus type 26 vector expressing a prefusion-stabilized SARS-CoV-2 spike protein from the original Wuhan strain. Concerning this clone itself: Its antigen is unknown. No much larger clone is present one base from it, and per-base qualities are unavailable.

The immunoSEQ Assay was the method used to sequence TCRbeta CDR3 regions. After extraction, genomic DNA underwent amplification by bias-controlled multiplex PCR, followed by high-throughput sequencing. In the original analysis: To quantify the absolute abundance of every unique TCRbeta CDR3 region, sequences were collapsed and filtered. T cell fraction was estimated by normalization of TCRbeta template counts to usable DNA, with usable DNA being measured through amplification of reference genes present in all nucleated cells. Repertoire TCRs were annotated as SARS-CoV-2-specific when V gene, CDR3 amino acid sequence and J gene were exactly matched to a known reactive TCR set. The reference SARS-CoV-2 TCR set came from MIRA and was filtered for enrichment in COVID-19-positive ImmuneCODE repertoires, removing public or cross-reactive TCRs. Drawing on the MIRA antigens, annotated TCRs were analysed further at the level of specific ORF or position within ORF. Breadth was defined as the number of annotated unique rearrangements divided by the total number of unique productive rearrangements, and depth was defined as the summed frequency of the annotated unique rearrangements. Two-sided Wilcoxon rank-sum tests were applied when comparing TCR breadth between groups. This immuneACCESS table, as held by TCRdb, lists in-frame sequences with V and J called but not all clones. Of the missing ones, under half trace to an unresolved V gene in checked studies; the others have no known cause. V, J and clone size are those of that table, while D and trimming were read from the DNA. The sample has about 680,000 clones on record, around 89% of them singletons. The ten largest clones represent about 1.5% of the sample.

The rearrangement joined TRBV19 to TRBJ1-1; TRBD1 lines up with 9 middle nucleotides. Sequenced here: peripheral blood, sampled in a trial of Ad26.COV2.S vaccine versus placebo. The clonotype comes from a person between 18 and 60 years old who received the Ad26.COV2.S COVID-19 vaccine or a placebo. The CDR3 in this case is CASSIGARDRVNSTEAFF. The nucleotide sequence reads TGTGCCAGTAGTATAGGAGCCCGGGACAGGGTAAATTCCACTGAAGCTTTCTTT.